This T cell receptor (beta chain) derives from a study of response to subunit inactivated influenza vaccine. Germline CDR1 is SGHVS and CDR2 is FNYEAQ. CDR3 length: 14 amino acids. V lost 1 base, J lost 9 bases, and 12 bases lay in between. Study-wide results and limits: Seasonal influenza vaccination, on each occasion, was suggested by the authors to recruit few new T cells.

In regard to this clonotype: The antigen is not known.

In TCRdb, the RT-PCR reads were re-called with MiXCR into one record per CDR3 protein. Of 150,000 or so distinct CDR3 sequences detected, over 8.5% appear once; the ten largest clones hold roughly a third. The TCR sequence derives from a man in his fifties or sixties who received an inactivated influenza vaccine. The rearrangement uses TRBV7-6 and TRBJ2-2; D remains ambiguous. The sequenced sample was CD8+ T cells sorted from PBMCs, obtained around 25 months after vaccination. CDR3 nucleotide sequence: TGTGCCAGCAGCTTAGGTTCCACAGCCTGGGAGCTGTTTTTT. Protein: CASSLGSTAWELFF.